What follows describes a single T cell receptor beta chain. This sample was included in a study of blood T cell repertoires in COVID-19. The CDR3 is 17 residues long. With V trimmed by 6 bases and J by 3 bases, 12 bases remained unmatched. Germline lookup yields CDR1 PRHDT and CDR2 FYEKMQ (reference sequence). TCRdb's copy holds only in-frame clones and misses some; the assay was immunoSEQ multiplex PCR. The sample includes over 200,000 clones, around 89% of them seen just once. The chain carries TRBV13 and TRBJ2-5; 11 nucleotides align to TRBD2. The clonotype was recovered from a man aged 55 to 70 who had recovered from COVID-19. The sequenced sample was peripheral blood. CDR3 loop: CASSKRLAGISEETQYF. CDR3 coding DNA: TGTGCCAGCAGTAAACGACTAGCGGGGATCTCAGAAGAGACCCAGTACTTC. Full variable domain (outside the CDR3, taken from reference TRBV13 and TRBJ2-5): AAGVIQSPRHLIKEKRETATLKCYPIPRHDTVYWYQQGPGQDPQFLISFYEKMQSDKGSIPDRFSAQQFSDYHSELNMSSLELGDSALYFCASSKRLAGISEETQYFGPGTRLLVL.